The clone carrying this TCR beta chain was seen only a few times. Its antigen remains unknown. The CDR3 spans 14 residues. Germline CDR1 reads SNHLY; CDR2 reads FYNNEI. V was trimmed by 0 bases and J by 0 bases, leaving 5 bases between them. Next came a second PCR, run for about 7 to 12 cycles, which used a sample-barcoded 5' primer along with a J-beta primer mix. Tagging of each cDNA molecule was performed by a template-switch adaptor with 12 random nucleotides. TCRdb used MiXCR to reprocess the 5' RACE reads, holding one entry per CDR3 protein. The data show under 800,000 distinct CDR3 sequences, approximately 43% seen once. These data belong to a study of blood T cells in healthy people across ages. Overall study results and limits: Significant beta diversity loss was already apparent by age about 39, declining roughly linearly. Any conclusive comparison of naive versus antigen-experienced cells was prevented by using unsorted PBMCs.

The rearrangement uses TRBV2 and TRBJ1-1; no reliable D call. The receptor was isolated from a woman aged 55 to 70 in good health. The sequencing sample was made of blood. CDR3 sequence (DNA): TGTGCCAGCAGTGAAGCGAGACTGAACACTGAAGCTTTCTTT. It specifies CASSEARLNTEAFF.